This is a list of T cell receptor beta chains from one sample in a study of blood T cells in healthy people across ages. TCRdb itself ran the 5' RACE reads through MiXCR, one entry per CDR3 protein. The data show roughly 830,000 distinct CDR3 sequences, with 62% seen just once and 25% to 30% held by the top ten. The specimen sequenced was blood. The receptors were sampled from a man between 25 and 39 years old in good health. Each CDR3 is given with its conserved first and last residue. The D gene is left open where the match is weak. Some rows mark clone size as missing; the rest say once, few, many or name a class of expanded clone.

>TRBJ1-1|NA|few|TRBV12-3/TRBV12-4
CASGPGVTEAFF
TGTGCCAGCGGCCCAGGGGTTACTGAAGCTTTCTTT
>TRBJ2-5|TRBD2|NA|TRBV12-3/TRBV12-4
CASSSGLAGLLETQYF
TGTGCCAGCAGTTCGGGACTAGCGGGACTGCTGGAGACCCAGTACTTC
>TRBJ2-3|NA|NA|TRBV20-1
CSASGGVRSSTDTQYF
TGCAGTGCAAGTGGCGGAGTGAGATCTAGCACGGATACGCAGTATTTT
>TRBJ2-5|NA|NA|TRBV4-3
CASSQEMWGAVGEETQYF
TGCGCCAGCAGCCAAGAAATGTGGGGGGCAGTGGGAGAAGAGACCCAGTACTTC
>TRBJ2-1|NA|NA|TRBV9
CASSVEGGYDYNEQFF
TGTGCCAGCAGCGTAGAAGGCGGGTACGACTACAATGAGCAGTTCTTC
>TRBJ2-1|TRBD2|NA|TRBV4-3
CASSQDLAGGEQFF
TGCGCCAGCAGCCAAGATCTGGCGGGGGGTGAGCAGTTCTTC
>TRBJ2-4|NA|NA|TRBV13
CASSLRGTPKNIQYF
TGTGCCAGCAGCTTAAGGGGCACGCCCAAAAACATTCAGTACTTC
>TRBJ1-4|NA|NA|TRBV4-3
CASSPRMTATNEKLFF
TGCGCCAGCAGCCCTAGGATGACCGCAACTAATGAAAAACTGTTTTTT
>TRBJ2-7|NA|NA|TRBV9
CASSASAGAGEQYF
TGTGCCAGCAGCGCCAGTGCGGGGGCCGGCGAGCAGTACTTC
>TRBJ2-7|TRBD1|NA|TRBV27
CASSLRGGSGVYEQYF
TGTGCCAGCAGTTTACGAGGGGGCTCCGGAGTTTACGAGCAGTACTTC
>TRBJ2-7|TRBD1|NA|TRBV30
CAWSDRGLWQYF
TGTGCCTGGAGTGACAGGGGTTTATGGCAGTACTTC
>TRBJ1-5|NA|NA|TRBV20-1
CSASLGYQPQHF
TGCAGTGCTAGCCTGGGGTATCAGCCCCAGCATTTT
>TRBJ2-1|TRBD2|NA|TRBV29-1
CSLGASGGSKNEQFF
TGCAGCCTAGGGGCTAGCGGGGGGTCAAAAAATGAGCAGTTCTTC
>TRBJ2-7|TRBD1|NA|TRBV29-1
CSAAGTAFYEQYF
TGCAGCGCTGCCGGGACAGCATTCTACGAGCAGTACTTC
>TRBJ2-7|TRBD1|few|TRBV3-1
CASSQADRGYEQYF
TGTGCCAGCAGCCAAGCTGACAGGGGCTACGAGCAGTACTTC
>TRBJ2-3|TRBD1|NA|TRBV7-6
CASSLPGQGARADTQYF
TGTGCCAGCAGCTTGCCTGGACAGGGGGCTAGGGCAGATACGCAGTATTTT
>TRBJ2-5|NA|NA|TRBV11-1
CASSPWGGSSPQYF
TGTGCCAGCAGCCCCTGGGGCGGGTCCAGCCCCCAGTACTTC
>TRBJ2-3|NA|NA|TRBV12-3/TRBV12-4
CASSSSSGSRDTQYF
TGTGCCAGCAGCTCCAGCAGCGGATCGAGAGATACGCAGTATTTT
>TRBJ1-4|NA|NA|TRBV6-2/TRBV6-3
CASSSGNLVFF
TGTGCCAGCAGTTCGGGGAATCTGGTGTTTTTT
>TRBJ2-6|NA|NA|TRBV27
CASSLDHRPAGANVLTF
TGTGCCAGCAGTTTAGACCACAGGCCTGCTGGGGCCAACGTCCTGACTTTC
>TRBJ2-7|TRBD1|NA|TRBV2
CASSDWDRSYEQYF
TGTGCCAGCAGCGATTGGGACAGGAGCTACGAGCAGTACTTC
>TRBJ2-7|NA|NA|TRBV20-1
CSARDQIVKYEQYF
TGCAGTGCTAGAGATCAAATAGTTAAATACGAGCAGTACTTC
>TRBJ2-1|TRBD2|NA|TRBV7-2
CASSTGLVIEQFF
TGTGCCAGCAGCACGGGACTAGTTATTGAGCAGTTCTTC
>TRBJ2-5|TRBD2|NA|TRBV7-6
CASKPFRGVVETQYF
TGTGCCAGCAAGCCCTTCCGGGGGGTTGTTGAGACCCAGTACTTC